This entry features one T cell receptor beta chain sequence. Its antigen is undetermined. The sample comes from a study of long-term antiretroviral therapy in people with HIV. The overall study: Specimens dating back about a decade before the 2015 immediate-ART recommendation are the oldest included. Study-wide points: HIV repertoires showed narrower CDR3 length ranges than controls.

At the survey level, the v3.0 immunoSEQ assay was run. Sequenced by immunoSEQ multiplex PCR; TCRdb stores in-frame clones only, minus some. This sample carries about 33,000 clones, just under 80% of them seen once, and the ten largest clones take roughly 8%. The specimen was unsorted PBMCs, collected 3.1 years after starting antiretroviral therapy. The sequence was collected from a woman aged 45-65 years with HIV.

As DNA, the CDR3 is TGCGCCAGCAGCCTCCTAGCGGGGGTCATCCGAGATACGCAGTATTTT. Translated: CASSLLAGVIRDTQYF. The chain links TRBV4-1 to TRBJ2-3, with 10 bases identical to TRBD2. Germline trimming cut 4 bases from V and 5 bases from J; bases unmatched to any gene: 9. Germline CDR1 is MGHRA and CDR2 is YSYEKL. The CDR3 is 16 amino acids.